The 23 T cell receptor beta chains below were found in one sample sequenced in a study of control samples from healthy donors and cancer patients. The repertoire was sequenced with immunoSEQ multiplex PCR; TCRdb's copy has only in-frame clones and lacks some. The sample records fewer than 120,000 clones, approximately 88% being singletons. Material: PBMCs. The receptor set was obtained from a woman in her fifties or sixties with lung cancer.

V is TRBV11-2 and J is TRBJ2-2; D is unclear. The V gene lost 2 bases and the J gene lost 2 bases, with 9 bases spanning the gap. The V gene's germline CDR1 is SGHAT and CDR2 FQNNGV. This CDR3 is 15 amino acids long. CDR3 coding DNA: TGTGCCAGCAGCTTAATGGGGTTTAACACCGGGGAGCTGTTTTTT. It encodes CASSLMGFNTGELFF.

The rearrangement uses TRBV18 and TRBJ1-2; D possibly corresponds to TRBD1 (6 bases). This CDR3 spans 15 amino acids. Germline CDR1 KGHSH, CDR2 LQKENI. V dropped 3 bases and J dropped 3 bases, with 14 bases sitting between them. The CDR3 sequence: CASSPGQRGDYGYTF. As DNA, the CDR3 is TGTGCCAGCTCACCTGGACAGAGGGGGGACTATGGCTACACCTTC.

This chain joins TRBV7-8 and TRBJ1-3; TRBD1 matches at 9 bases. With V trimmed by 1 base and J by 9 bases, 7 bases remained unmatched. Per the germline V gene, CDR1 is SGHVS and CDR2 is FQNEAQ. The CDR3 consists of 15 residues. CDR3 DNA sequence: TGTGCCAGCAGCTTAGGGGACAGGGCCCTTGGCACCATATATTTT. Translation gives CASSLGDRALGTIYF.

CDR3 nucleotides: TGTGCCAGCAGTGAATCAGGGACAGGAGGCTACACCTTC. It is translated as CASSESGTGGYTF. The chain links TRBV2 to TRBJ1-2; 8 positions match TRBD1. Per the germline V gene, CDR1 is SNHLY and CDR2 is FYNNEI. The CDR3 loop spans 13 amino acids. After removal of 2 bases from V and 8 bases from J, the junction contained 4 bases not matched to a gene.

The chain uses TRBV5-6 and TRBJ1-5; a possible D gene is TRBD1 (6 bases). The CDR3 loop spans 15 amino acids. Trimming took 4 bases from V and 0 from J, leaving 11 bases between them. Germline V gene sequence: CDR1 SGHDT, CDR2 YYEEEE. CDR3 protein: CASSLQGHSNQPQHF. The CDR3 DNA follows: TGTGCCAGCAGCCTCCAGGGGCATAGCAATCAGCCCCAGCATTTT.

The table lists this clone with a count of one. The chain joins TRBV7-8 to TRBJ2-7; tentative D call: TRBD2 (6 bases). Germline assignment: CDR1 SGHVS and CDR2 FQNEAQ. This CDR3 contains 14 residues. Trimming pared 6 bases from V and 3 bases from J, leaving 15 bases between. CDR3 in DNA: TGTGCCAGCAGTTCCCGGGAGCTCGGCTACGAGCAGTACTTC. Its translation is CASSSRELGYEQYF.

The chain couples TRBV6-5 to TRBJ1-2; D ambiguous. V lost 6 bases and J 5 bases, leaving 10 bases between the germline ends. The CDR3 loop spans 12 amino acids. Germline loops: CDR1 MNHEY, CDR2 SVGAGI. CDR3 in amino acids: CASRAPAYGYTF. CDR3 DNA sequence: TGTGCCAGCAGGGCGCCTGCATATGGCTACACCTTC.

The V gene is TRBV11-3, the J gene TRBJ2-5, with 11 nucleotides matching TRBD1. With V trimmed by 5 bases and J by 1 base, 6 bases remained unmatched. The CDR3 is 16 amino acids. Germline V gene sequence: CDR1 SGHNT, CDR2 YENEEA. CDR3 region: CASSPGGTGGQETQYF. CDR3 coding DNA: TGTGCCAGCAGCCCAGGAGGGACAGGGGGCCAAGAGACCCAGTACTTC.

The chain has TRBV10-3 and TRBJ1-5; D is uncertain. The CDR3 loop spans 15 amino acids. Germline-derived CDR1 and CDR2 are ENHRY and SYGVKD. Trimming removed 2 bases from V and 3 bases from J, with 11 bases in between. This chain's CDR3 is CAISERGPSNQPQHF. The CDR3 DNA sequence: TGTGCCATCAGTGAGCGTGGCCCCTCCAATCAGCCCCAGCATTTT.

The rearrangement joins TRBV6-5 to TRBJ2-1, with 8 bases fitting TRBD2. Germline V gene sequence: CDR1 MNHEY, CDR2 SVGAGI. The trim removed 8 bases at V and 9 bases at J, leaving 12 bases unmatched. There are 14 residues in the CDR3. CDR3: CASLGQAGDGEQFF. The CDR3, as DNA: TGTGCCAGCTTAGGACAAGCGGGAGACGGTGAGCAGTTCTTC.

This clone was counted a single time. The CDR3 spells CASSFSYYGYTF. Here the CDR3 DNA reads TGTGCCAGCAGTTTCTCCTACTATGGCTACACCTTC. The chain is built from TRBV28 and TRBJ1-2; unclear D gene. V was shortened by 3 bases and J by 3 bases, with 5 bases between the two germline ends. Germline V gives CDR1 MDHEN, CDR2 SYDVKM. The CDR3 sequence is 12 residues long.

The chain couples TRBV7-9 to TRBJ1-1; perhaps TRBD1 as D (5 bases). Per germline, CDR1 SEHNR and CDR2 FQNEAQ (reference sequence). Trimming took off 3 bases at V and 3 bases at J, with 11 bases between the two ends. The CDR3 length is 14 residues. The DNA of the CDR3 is TGTGCCAGCAGCTTGTCAGGGTATCACACTGAAGCTTTCTTT. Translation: CASSLSGYHTEAFF. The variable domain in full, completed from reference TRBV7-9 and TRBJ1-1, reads DTGVSQNPRHKITKRGQNVTFRCDPISEHNRLYWYRQTLGQGPEFLTYFQNEAQLEKSRLLSDRFSAERPKGSFSTLEIQRTEQGDSAMYLCASSLSGYHTEAFFGQGTRLTVV.

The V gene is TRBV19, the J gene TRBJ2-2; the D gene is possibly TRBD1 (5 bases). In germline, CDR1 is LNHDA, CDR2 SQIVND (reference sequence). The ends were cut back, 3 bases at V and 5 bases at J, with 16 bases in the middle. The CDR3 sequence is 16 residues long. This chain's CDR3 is CASSIDRPGLTGELFF. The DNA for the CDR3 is TGTGCCAGTAGTATTGACCGGCCAGGGTTGACCGGGGAGCTGTTTTTT. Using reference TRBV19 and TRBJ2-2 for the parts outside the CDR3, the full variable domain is DGGITQSPKYLFRKEGQNVTLSCEQNLNHDAMYWYRQDPGQGLRLIYYSQIVNDFQKGDIAEGYSVSREKKESFPLTVTSAQKNPTAFYLCASSIDRPGLTGELFFGEGSRLTVL.

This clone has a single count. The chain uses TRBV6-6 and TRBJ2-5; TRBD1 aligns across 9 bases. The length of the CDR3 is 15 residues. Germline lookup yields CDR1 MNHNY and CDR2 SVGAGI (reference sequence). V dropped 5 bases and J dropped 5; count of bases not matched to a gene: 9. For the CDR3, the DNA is TGTGCCAGCAGTATAACCGGGACAGGGTTGGAGACCCAGTACTTC. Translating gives CASSITGTGLETQYF.

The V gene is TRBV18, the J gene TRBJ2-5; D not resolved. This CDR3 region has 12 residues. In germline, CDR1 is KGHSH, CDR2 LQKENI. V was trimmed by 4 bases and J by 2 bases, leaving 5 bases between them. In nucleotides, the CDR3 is TGTGCCAGCTCACACCTACAAGAGACCCAGTACTTC. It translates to CASSHLQETQYF.

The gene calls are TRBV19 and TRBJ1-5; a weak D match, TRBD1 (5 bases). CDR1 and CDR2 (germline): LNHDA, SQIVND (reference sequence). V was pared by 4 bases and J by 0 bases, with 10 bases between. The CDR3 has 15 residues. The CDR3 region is CASSTLGDSNQPQHF. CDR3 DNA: TGTGCCAGTAGTACCCTAGGGGATAGCAATCAGCCCCAGCATTTT.

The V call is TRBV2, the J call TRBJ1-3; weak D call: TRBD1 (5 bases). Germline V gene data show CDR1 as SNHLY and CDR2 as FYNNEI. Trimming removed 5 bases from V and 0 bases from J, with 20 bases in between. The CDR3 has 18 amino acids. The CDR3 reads CASSTLSGRGDSGNTIYF. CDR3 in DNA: TGTGCCAGCAGTACCCTCTCGGGACGAGGAGACTCTGGAAACACCATATATTTT.

The CDR3, as DNA: TGTGCCAGCAGCTCCGACTACTATGGCTACACCTTC. It specifies CASSSDYYGYTF. The V call is TRBV11-2, the J call TRBJ1-2; the D is unclear. Germline V CDR1 and CDR2: SGHAT, FQNNGV. This CDR3 is 12 amino acids long. The V gene lost 4 bases and the J gene lost 3 bases, with 6 bases spanning the gap.

The CDR3 loop reads CASSLTGLSNTGELFF. The DNA for the CDR3 is TGTGCCAGCAGCTTAACGGGACTATCGAACACCGGGGAGCTGTTTTTT. The chain couples TRBV13 to TRBJ2-2; 7 bases align to TRBD2. Germline-derived CDR1 and CDR2 are PRHDT and FYEKMQ (reference sequence). J gave up 0 bases and V 2 bases, and 3 bases lay outside the gene matches. This CDR3 contains 16 residues.

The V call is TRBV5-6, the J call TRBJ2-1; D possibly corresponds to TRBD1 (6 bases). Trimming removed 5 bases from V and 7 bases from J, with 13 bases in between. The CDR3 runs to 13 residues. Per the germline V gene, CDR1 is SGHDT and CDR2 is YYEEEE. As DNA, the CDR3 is TGTGCCAGCAGTGCTCAGGGGAATAATGAGCAGTTCTTC. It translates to CASSAQGNNEQFF.

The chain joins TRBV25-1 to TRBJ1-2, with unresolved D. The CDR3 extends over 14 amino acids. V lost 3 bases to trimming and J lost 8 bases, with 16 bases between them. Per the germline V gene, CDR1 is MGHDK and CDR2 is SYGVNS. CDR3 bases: TGTGCCAGCAGTGAGTCATCGCGGACGGACGGCTACACCTTC. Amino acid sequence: CASSESSRTDGYTF.

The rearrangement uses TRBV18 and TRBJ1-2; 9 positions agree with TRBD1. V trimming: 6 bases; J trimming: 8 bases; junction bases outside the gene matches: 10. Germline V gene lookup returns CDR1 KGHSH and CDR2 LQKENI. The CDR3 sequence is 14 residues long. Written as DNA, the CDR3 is TGTGCCAGCTCGGAAGGACAGGGGCCGGGCGGCTACACCTTC. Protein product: CASSEGQGPGGYTF.

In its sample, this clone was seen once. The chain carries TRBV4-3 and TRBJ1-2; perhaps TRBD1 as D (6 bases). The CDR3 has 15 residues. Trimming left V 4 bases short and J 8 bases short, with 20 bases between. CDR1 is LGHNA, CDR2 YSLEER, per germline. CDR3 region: CASSRAQTGLGGYTF. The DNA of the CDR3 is TGCGCCAGCAGCCGCGCACAGACAGGTTTGGGAGGCTACACCTTC.